The sequence of this T cell receptor beta chain was determined in a study of human T cells and chemical hapten exposure. The germline gives CDR1 MNHEY, CDR2 SVGAGI. CDR3 size: 14 residues. With V trimmed by 10 bases and J by 2 bases, 7 bases remained unmatched. This clonotype occurred a few times. Its antigen remains unidentified. Study-wide results and caveats: With regard to DPC sensitization, TCRs above 1 in 1000 frequency did not change.

Using its own MiXCR run on the RACE reads, TCRdb lists one record per CDR3 protein. The sample comprises over 85,000 distinct CDR3 sequences, just under 9% of which are singletons, and about 3% rests with the top ten. Time point denoted: healthy volunteer bleed at 2 weeks. The authors' total RNA extraction used unfractionated whole blood. Sample: whole blood. The chain is built from TRBV6-5 and TRBJ1-2; 10 bases are shared with TRBD1. The clonotype comes from a female donor in good health. Some clones in this sample may be carry-over from other donors' samples. The chain's CDR3 is CATRTGGLNYGYTF. The CDR3, as DNA: TGTGCCACCAGGACAGGGGGATTAAACTATGGCTACACCTTC.